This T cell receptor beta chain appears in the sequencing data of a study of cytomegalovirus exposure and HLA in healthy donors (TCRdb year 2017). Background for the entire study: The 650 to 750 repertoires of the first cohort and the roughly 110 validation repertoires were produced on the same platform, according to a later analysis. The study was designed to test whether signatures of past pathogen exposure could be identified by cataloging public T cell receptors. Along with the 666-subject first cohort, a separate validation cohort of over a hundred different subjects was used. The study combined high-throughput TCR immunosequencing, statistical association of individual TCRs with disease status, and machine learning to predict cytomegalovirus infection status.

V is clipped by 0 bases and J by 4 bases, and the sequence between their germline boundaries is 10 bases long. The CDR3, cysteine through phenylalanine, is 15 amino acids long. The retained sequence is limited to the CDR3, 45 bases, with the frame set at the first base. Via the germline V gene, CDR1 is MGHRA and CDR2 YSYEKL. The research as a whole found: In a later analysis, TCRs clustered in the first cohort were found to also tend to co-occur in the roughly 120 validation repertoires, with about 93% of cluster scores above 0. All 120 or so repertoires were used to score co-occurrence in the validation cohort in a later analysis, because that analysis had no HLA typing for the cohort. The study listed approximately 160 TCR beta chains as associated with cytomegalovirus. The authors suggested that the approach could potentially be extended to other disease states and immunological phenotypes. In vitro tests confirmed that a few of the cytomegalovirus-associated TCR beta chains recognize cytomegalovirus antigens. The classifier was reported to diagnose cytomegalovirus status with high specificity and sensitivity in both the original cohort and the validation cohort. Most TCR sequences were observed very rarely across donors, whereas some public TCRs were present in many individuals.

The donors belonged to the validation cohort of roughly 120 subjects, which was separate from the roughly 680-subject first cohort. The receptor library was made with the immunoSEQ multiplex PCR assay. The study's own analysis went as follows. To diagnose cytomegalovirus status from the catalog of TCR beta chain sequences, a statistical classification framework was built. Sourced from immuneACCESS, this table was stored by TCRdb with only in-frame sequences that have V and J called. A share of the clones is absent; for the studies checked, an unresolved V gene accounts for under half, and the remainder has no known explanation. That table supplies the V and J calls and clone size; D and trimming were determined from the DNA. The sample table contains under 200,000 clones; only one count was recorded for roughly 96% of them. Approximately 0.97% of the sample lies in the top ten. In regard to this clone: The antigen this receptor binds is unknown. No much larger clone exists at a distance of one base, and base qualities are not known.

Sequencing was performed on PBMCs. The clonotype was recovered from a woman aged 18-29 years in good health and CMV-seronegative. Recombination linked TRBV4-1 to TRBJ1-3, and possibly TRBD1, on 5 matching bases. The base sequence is TGCGCCAGCAGCCAAGACAGGGTCTACGGAAACACCATATATTTT. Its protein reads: CASSQDRVYGNTIYF.